The 9 T cell receptor beta chains listed next were all sequenced from one sample in a study of siplizumab effects on memory and regulatory T cells. Using immunoSEQ multiplex PCR, the repertoire was profiled, and TCRdb retains in-frame clones only, with some absent. This sample has roughly 5,300 clones; 50% occur once, and the top ten carry over 80%. Mixed lymphocyte reaction cells underwent more than five days of coculture at 37°C. These receptors are not linked to any known antigen. Sequenced: CFSE-low (dividing) CD8+ T cells sorted from an allogeneic mixed lymphocyte reaction. These receptors were obtained from a human donor in good health; the cells came from an allogeneic mixed lymphocyte reaction. Some clones in this sample may be carry-over from other donors' samples.

The V call is TRBV9, the J call TRBJ2-7, with unresolved D. The germline gives CDR1 SGDLS, CDR2 YYNGEE. This CDR3 has 13 residues. The germline V and J ends were trimmed by 0 bases and 5 bases, with 9 bases remaining between them. The CDR3 DNA is TGTGCCAGCAGCGTAGAAGTACAAGACGAGCAGTACTTC. This translates into CASSVEVQDEQYF.

V usage is TRBV7-9 and J usage is TRBJ1-5; no firm D call. In germline, CDR1 is SEHNR, CDR2 FQNEAQ (reference sequence). The CDR3 loop spans 13 amino acids. V was cut by 3 bases and J by 3 bases, with 6 bases left in between. CDR3 nucleotides: TGTGCCAGCAGCTTTTCAGACAATCAGCCCCAGCATTTT. It yields the protein CASSFSDNQPQHF.

V and J are TRBV6-5 and TRBJ2-1, with 12 bases matching TRBD2. Germline-derived CDR1 and CDR2 are MNHEY and SVGAGI. This CDR3 contains 16 residues. Germline trimming cut 2 bases from V and 5 bases from J; bases unmatched to any gene: 4. The CDR3 loop is CASSYTWTSGNNEQFF. The CDR3 DNA is TGTGCCAGCAGTTACACCTGGACTAGCGGGAACAATGAGCAGTTCTTC.

J is TRBJ1-5 and V is TRBV28; D ambiguous. Germline V gene data show CDR1 as MDHEN and CDR2 as SYDVKM. This CDR3 has 14 amino acids. The V end lost 3 bases, the J end lost 2 bases, and 8 bases lay between the germline ends. The CDR3 loop is CASSFPGGNQPQHF. The CDR3 coding sequence is TGTGCCAGCAGTTTCCCAGGAGGCAATCAGCCCCAGCATTTT.

The table lists this clone with a few counts. V and J are TRBV9 and TRBJ2-5; maybe TRBD1 (6 bases). Germline CDR1 and CDR2: SGDLS and YYNGEE. V dropped 4 bases and J dropped 3 bases, with 19 bases sitting between them. This CDR3 contains 16 residues. Here the CDR3 reads CASSPPTKDREETQYF. As DNA, the CDR3 is TGTGCCAGCAGCCCCCCAACCAAGGACAGAGAAGAGACCCAGTACTTC.

The V call is TRBV11-2, the J call TRBJ2-1; no firm D call. The germline gives CDR1 SGHAT, CDR2 FQNNGV. The V end was cut by 5 bases, the J end by 7 bases, with 9 bases between. CDR3 size: 12 residues. The CDR3 reads CASSLLENEQFF. The CDR3 nucleotides read TGTGCCAGCAGCCTCCTGGAGAATGAGCAGTTCTTC.

In its sample, this clone was seen a few times. V is TRBV12-5 and J is TRBJ2-5; TRBD2 agrees at 8 bases. CDR1 and CDR2 (germline): LGHNT, FRNRAP. The ends lost 8 bases at V and 1 base at J; junction bases unmatched: 9. This CDR3 is built from 15 residues. This chain's CDR3 is CASSDEAGAQETQYF. CDR3 nucleotide sequence: TGTGCTAGTTCAGATGAAGCGGGAGCCCAAGAGACCCAGTACTTC.

V and J are TRBV18 and TRBJ1-5, with 8 bases lining up with TRBD1. J gave up 4 bases and V 3 bases, and 5 bases lay outside the gene matches. The CDR3 is made up of 15 amino acids. The germline gives CDR1 KGHSH, CDR2 LQKENI. The CDR3 sequence: CASSPGTGGNQPQHF. In nucleotides, the CDR3 is TGTGCCAGCTCACCGGGGACAGGTGGGAATCAGCCCCAGCATTTT.

The chain carries TRBV5-5 and TRBJ2-2; 7 bases fit TRBD2. The CDR3 runs 15 residues. Germline-derived CDR1 and CDR2 are SGHKS and YYEKEE (reference sequence). J gave up 4 bases and V 4 bases, and 7 bases lay outside the gene matches. In nucleotides, the CDR3 is TGTGCCAGCAGCCCGCTGTGGGAGGGCACCGGGGAGCTGTTTTTT. Residues: CASSPLWEGTGELFF. The full variable domain, completed using reference TRBV5-5 and TRBJ2-2, is DAGVTQSPTHLIKTRGQQVTLRCSPISGHKSVSWYQQVLGQGPQFIFQYYEKEERGRGNFPDRFSARQFPNYSSELNVNALLLGDSALYLCASSPLWEGTGELFFGEGSRLTVL.